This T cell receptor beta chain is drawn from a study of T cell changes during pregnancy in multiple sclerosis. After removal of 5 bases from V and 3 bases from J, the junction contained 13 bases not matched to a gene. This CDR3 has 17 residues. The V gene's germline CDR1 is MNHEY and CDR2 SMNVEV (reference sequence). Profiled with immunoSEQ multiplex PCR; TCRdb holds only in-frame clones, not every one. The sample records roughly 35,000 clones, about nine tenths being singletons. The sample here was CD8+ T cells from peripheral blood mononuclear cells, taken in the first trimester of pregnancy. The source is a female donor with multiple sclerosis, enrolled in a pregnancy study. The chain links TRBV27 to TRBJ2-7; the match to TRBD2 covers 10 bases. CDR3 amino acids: CASSPLAKGLADYEQYF. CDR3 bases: TGTGCCAGCAGTCCCCTAGCGAAAGGACTAGCGGACTACGAGCAGTACTTC.